The TCR beta chain described here comes from a study of blood T cell repertoires in COVID-19. Whole-study context: Material from acute and convalescent COVID-19 was sourced from the United States, Italy and Spain. T cells, B-cell-depleted T cells, or PBMCs provided the cDNA or gDNA that served as material.

Authors' analysis steps: Quantification of nucleated cells was approximated via reference gene primer amplification. Sequenced by immunoSEQ multiplex PCR; TCRdb stores in-frame clones only, minus some. V, J and clone size were drawn from that table, and D and trimming were deduced from the DNA. The sample lists tens of thousands of clones; more than 75% were seen once. V trimming: 3 bases; J trimming: 4 bases; junction bases outside the gene matches: 10. Germline V gene data show CDR1 as SGDLS and CDR2 as YYNGEE. The CDR3 has 17 residues. The rearrangement uses TRBV9 and TRBJ1-3, with 10 bases aligning to TRBD1. Sequencing was performed on peripheral blood. This sequence originates from a human donor with active COVID-19. The donor label of this sample is uncertain. The CDR3 nucleotides read TGTGCCAGCAGCGCGAGCCCGGGACAGGGGATCGGAAACACCATATATTTT. This translates into CASSASPGQGIGNTIYF.